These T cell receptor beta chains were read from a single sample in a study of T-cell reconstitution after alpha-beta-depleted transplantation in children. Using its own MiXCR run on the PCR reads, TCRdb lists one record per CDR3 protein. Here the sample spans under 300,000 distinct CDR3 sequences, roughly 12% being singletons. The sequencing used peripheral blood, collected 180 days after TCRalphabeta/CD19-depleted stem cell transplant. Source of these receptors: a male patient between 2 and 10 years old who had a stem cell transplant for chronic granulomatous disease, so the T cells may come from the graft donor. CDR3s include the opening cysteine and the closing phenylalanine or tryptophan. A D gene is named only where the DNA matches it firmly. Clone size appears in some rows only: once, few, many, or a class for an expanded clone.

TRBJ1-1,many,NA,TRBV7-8,CASSPISPSRAEAFF,TGTGCCAGCAGCCCTATCTCCCCGAGTCGGGCTGAAGCTTTCTTT
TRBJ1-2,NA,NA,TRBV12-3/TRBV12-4,CASTDCRHCGYTF,TGTGCCAGCACCGACTGTCGGCACTGTGGCTACACCTTC
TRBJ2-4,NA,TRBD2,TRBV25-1,CASKLGTSGGNIQYF,TGTGCCAGCAAACTAGGGACTAGCGGGGGGAACATTCAGTACTTC
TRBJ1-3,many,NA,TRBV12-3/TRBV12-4,CATRGTGNTIYF,TGTGCTACGAGGGGTACAGGAAACACCATATATTTT
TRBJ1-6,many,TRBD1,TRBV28,CASRDWTGGRSPLHF,TGTGCCAGCAGGGATTGGACAGGGGGCCGCTCACCCCTCCACTTT
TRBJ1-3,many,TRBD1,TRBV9,CASSASLTGRGNTIYF,TGTGCCAGCAGCGCGTCTTTGACAGGGAGGGGAAACACCATATATTTT
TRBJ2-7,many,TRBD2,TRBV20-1,CSARDAIAGTYEQYF,TGCAGTGCTAGAGATGCGATAGCGGGGACTTACGAGCAGTACTTC
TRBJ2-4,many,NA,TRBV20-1,CSARDKGWAKNIQYF,TGCAGTGCTAGAGATAAGGGTTGGGCCAAAAACATTCAGTACTTC
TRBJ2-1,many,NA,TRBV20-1,CSAIVTLSSYNEQFF,TGCAGTGCTATAGTGACCCTGAGCTCCTACAATGAGCAGTTCTTC
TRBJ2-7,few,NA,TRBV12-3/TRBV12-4,CASSFREGRYEQYF,TGTGCCAGCAGCTTCCGAGAGGGCAGGTACGAGCAGTACTTC
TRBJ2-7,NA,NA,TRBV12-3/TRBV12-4,CASSSAYGQYF,TGTGCCAGCAGCTCAGCCTACGGGCAGTACTTC
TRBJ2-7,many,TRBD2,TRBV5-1,CASSPVGRAAGEQYF,TGCGCCAGCAGCCCGGTCGGGAGGGCCGCAGGTGAGCAGTACTTC
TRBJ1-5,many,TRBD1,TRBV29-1,CSVAGTQGFGQPQHF,TGCAGCGTTGCGGGCACACAGGGGTTCGGGCAGCCCCAGCATTTT
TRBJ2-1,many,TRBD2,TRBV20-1,CSASSGKGQNEQFF,TGCAGTGCTAGTAGCGGGAAGGGGCAAAATGAGCAGTTCTTC
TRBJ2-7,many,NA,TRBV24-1,CATSDLQNFDYEQYF,TGTGCCACCAGTGATTTGCAGAATTTCGACTACGAGCAGTACTTC
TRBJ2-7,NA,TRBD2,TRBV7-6,CASSPSLAESYEQYF,TGTGCCAGCAGCCCATCACTAGCGGAATCCTACGAGCAGTACTTC
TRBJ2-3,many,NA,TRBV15,CATMSGWGARGTQYF,TGTGCCACCATGTCAGGTTGGGGGGCCCGGGGTACGCAGTATTTT
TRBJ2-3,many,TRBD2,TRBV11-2,CASSYSRLAGGITDTQYF,TGTGCCAGCAGCTATTCGCGGCTAGCGGGGGGGATCACAGATACGCAGTATTTT
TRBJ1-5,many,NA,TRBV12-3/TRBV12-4,CASSFRLSNQPQHF,TGTGCCAGCAGTTTCCGACTGAGCAATCAGCCCCAGCATTTT
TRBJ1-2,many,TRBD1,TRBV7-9,CASRFFTGQNYGYTF,TGTGCCAGCAGATTTTTCACGGGACAGAACTATGGCTACACCTTC
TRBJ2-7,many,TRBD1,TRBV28,CASSPSGQGPYEQYF,TGTGCCAGCAGTCCTTCGGGACAGGGCCCCTACGAGCAGTACTTC
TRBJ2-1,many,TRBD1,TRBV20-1,CSALANRGRDNEQFF,TGCAGTGCTCTCGCGAACAGGGGAAGGGACAATGAGCAGTTCTTC
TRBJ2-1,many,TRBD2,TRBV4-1,CASSPSSAGGPFREQFF,TGCGCCAGCAGCCCCTCGTCAGCGGGAGGCCCTTTTAGGGAGCAGTTCTTC
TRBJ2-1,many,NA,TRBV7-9,CASSFSQGGHNEQFF,TGTGCCAGCAGCTTTAGCCAGGGTGGCCACAATGAGCAGTTCTTC
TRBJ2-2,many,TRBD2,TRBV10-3,CAIKSGTKNTGELFF,TGTGCCATCAAAAGCGGGACTAAGAACACCGGGGAGCTGTTTTTT
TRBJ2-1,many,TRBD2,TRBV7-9,CASSLLGGGLAPTTVDEQFF,TGTGCCAGCAGCCTCCTAGGGGGGGGACTAGCCCCAACGACGGTTGATGAGCAGTTCTTC